The clone carrying this T cell receptor (beta chain) was seen just once. As yet, its antigen is unknown. Sequenced by immunoSEQ multiplex PCR; TCRdb stores in-frame clones only, minus some. This table holds 40,000 to 55,000 clones, 74% found once. This sample was included in a study of vaccination effects on CD4 cells after COVID-19. Background on the study: Antigen-specific CD4+ T cells expanded by the ViraFEST assay with viral peptide pools were then sequenced. Overall study results and limits: Convalescent patients were few in the study, and early post-infection timepoints were absent. Convalescent patients' post-vaccine spike repertoire was mostly distinct vaccine-induced clones.

Scientists isolated CD4+ T cells after an approximately 9-day culture period ended. Between March and December 2020, the person had a SARS-CoV-2 infection that PCR confirmed. The junction had 8 bases not matched to a gene; V was cut back by 5 bases and J by 3 bases. The CDR3 sequence is 15 residues long. The germline V gene encodes CDR1 SGHVS and CDR2 FQNEAQ. This specimen consisted of CD4+ T cells from PBMCs cultured without peptide, obtained before COVID-19 vaccination. The genes are TRBV7-8 and TRBJ2-3, with TRBD1 matching over 7 bases. The TCR comes from a human donor who had a prior SARS-CoV-2 infection. In DNA form, the CDR3 reads TGTGCCAGCAGCCCACAGCTCAGGGGGACAGATACGCAGTATTTT. Its protein product is CASSPQLRGTDTQYF.